These 4 T cell receptor beta chains were all obtained from the same sample, sequenced in a study of monozygotic twins with inflammatory bowel disease. From its re-call of the 5' RACE reads, TCRdb lists each CDR3 protein once, without DNA. The sample holds about 210,000 distinct CDR3 sequences. What was sequenced was blood. These receptors were collected from a human donor with ulcerative colitis or Crohn's disease, or a healthy co-twin of an affected twin (not recorded which).

The chain uses TRBV6-6 and TRBJ2-2; TCRdb's D call of TRBD1 is untestable without DNA. This CDR3 comprises 14 residues. Germline V CDR1 and CDR2: MNHNY, SVGAGI (reference sequence). This CDR3 reads CASSQRRGTGELFF.

The chain combines TRBV27 with TRBJ1-3. Germline loops: CDR1 MNHEY, CDR2 SMNVEV (reference sequence). CDR3 length: 16 amino acids. CDR3 sequence: CASSLGGWNSGNTIYF.

CDR3 protein: CASSIGPGQFF. J is TRBJ2-1 and V is TRBV12-3 or TRBV12-4. There are 11 residues in the CDR3.

The chain links TRBV20-1 to TRBJ2-4; no DNA is available, so the TRBD1 call from TCRdb remains unchecked. Germline V lookup: CDR1 DFQATT, CDR2 SNEGSKA (reference sequence). The CDR3 consists of 16 residues. The CDR3 sequence is CSARSPRGSFGNIQYF.